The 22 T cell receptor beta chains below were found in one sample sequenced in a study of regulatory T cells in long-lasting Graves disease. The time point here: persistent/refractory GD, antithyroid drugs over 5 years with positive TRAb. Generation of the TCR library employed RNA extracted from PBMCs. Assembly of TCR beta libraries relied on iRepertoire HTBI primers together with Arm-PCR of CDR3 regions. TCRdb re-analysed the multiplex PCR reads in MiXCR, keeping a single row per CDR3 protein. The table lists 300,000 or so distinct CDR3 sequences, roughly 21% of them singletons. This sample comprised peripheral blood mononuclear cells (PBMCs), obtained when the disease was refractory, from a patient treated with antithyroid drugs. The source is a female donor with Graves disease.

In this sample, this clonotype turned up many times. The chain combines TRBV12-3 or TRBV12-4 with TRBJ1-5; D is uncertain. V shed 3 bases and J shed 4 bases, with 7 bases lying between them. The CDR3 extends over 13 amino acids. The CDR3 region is CASSFLGNQPQHF. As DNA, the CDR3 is TGTGCCAGCAGTTTCTTGGGGAATCAGCCCCAGCATTTT.

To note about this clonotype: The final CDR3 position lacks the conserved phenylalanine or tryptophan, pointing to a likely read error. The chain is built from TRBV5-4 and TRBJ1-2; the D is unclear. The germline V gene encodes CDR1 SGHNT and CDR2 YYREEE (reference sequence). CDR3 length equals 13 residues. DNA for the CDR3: TGTGCCAGCAGTTTGGCAGCTAACTATGGCTACACCCTC. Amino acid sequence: CASSLAANYGYTL.

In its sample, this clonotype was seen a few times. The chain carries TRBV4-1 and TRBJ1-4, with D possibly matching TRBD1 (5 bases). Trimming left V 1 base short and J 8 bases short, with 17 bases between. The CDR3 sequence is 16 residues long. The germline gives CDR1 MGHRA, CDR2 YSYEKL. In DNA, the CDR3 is TGCGCCAGCAGCCAAGGCACCAGGGCTAAGCGGGAAAAACTGTTTTTT. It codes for CASSQGTRAKREKLFF.

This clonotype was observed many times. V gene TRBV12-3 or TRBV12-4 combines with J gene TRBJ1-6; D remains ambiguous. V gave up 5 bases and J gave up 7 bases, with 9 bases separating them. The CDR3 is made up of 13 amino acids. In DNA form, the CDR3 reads TGTGCCAGCAGTGCAGGCGGCAATTCACCCCTCCACTTT. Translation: CASSAGGNSPLHF.

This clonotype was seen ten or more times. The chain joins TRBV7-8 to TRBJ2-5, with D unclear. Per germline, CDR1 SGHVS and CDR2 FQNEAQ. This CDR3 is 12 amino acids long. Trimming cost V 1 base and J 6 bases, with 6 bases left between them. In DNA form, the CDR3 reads TGTGCCAGCAGCTTAGACCAGCAGACCCAGTACTTC. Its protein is CASSLDQQTQYF.

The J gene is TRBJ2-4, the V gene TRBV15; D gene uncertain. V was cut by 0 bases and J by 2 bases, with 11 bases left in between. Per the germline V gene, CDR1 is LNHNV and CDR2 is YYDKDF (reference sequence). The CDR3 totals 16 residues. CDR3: CATSRDPRSPKNIQYF. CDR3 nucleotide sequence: TGTGCCACCAGCAGAGATCCAAGGAGCCCCAAAAACATTCAGTACTTC.

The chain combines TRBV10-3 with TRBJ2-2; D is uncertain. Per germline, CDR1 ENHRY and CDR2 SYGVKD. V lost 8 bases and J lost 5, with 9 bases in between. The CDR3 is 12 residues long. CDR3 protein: CAIGRLTGELFF. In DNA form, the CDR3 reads TGTGCCATCGGGCGCCTTACCGGGGAGCTGTTTTTT.

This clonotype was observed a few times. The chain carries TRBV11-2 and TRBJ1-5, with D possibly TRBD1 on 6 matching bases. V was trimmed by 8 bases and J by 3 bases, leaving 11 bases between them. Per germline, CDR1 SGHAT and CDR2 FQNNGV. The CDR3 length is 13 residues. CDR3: CASRTGLNQPQHF. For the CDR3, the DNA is TGTGCCAGCCGCACAGGGCTCAATCAGCCCCAGCATTTT.

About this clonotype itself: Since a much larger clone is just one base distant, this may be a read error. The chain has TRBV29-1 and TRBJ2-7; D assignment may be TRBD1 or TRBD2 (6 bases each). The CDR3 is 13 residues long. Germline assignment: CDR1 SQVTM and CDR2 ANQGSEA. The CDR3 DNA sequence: TGCAGCGAGGGGGGAACTCGATCCTACGAGCGGTACTTC. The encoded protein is CSEGGTRSYERYF.

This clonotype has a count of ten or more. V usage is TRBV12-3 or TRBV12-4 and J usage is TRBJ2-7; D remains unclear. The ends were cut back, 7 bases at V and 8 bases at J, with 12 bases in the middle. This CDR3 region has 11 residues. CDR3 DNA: TGTGCCAGCACCAATAAGGGCAAGCAGTACTTC. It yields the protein CASTNKGKQYF.

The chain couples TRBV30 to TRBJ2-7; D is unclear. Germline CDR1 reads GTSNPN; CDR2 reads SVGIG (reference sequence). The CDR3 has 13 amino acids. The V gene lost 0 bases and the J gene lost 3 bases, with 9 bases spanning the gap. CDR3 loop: CAWSVGNGYEQYF. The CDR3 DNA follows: TGTGCCTGGAGTGTAGGGAACGGCTACGAGCAGTACTTC.

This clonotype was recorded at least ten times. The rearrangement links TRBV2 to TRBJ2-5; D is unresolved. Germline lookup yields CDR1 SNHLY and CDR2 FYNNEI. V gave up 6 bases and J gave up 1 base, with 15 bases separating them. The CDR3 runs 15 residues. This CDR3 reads CASSPLTASQETQYF. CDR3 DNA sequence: TGTGCCAGCAGCCCGCTAACAGCTTCCCAAGAGACCCAGTACTTC.

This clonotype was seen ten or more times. The CDR3 DNA follows: TGTGCCAGCAGAACCGACGGGACCAGGGAGCAGTACTTC. Translating gives CASRTDGTREQYF. V gene TRBV6-2 or TRBV6-3 combines with J gene TRBJ2-7, with D tentatively TRBD1 or TRBD2 (5 bases each). This CDR3 is built from 13 residues. CDR1 is MNHEY and CDR2 is SVGEGT in the germline V gene. The V gene lost 6 bases and the J gene lost 7 bases, with 16 bases spanning the gap.

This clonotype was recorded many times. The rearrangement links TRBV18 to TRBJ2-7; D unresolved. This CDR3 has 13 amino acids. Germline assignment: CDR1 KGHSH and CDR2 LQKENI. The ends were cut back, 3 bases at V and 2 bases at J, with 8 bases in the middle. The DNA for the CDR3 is TGTGCCAGCTCACCTGCCGGAGCCTACGAGCAGTACTTC. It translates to CASSPAGAYEQYF.

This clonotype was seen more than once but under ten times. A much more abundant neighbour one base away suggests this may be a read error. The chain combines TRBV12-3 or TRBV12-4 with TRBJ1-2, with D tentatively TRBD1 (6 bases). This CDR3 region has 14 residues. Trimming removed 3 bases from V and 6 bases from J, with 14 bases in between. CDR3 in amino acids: CASSFKQGSDGYTF. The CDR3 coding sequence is TGTGCCAGCAGTTTTAAGCAGGGGAGCGATGGCTACACCTTC.

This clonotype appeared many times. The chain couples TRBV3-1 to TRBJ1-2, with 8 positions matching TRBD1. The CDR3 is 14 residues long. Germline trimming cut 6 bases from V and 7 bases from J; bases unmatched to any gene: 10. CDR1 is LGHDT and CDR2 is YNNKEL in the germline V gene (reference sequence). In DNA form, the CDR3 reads TGTGCCAGCAGTCTTCGTGGACAGGGAAGTGGCTACACCTTC. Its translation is CASSLRGQGSGYTF.

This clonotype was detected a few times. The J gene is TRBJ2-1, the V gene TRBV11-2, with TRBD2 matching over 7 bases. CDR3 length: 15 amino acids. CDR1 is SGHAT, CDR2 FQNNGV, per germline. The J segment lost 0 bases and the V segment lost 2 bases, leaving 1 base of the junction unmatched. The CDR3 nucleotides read TGTGCCAGCAGCTTAAGCGGGGCCTCCTACAATGAGCAGTTCTTC. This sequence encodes CASSLSGASYNEQFF.

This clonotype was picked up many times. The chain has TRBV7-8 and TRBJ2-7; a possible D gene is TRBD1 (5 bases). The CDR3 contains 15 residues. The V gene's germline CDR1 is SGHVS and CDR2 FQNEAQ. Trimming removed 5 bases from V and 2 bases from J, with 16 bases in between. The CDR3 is CASSPQDPKTYEQYF. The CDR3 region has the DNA TGTGCCAGCAGCCCACAGGATCCGAAGACCTACGAGCAGTACTTC.

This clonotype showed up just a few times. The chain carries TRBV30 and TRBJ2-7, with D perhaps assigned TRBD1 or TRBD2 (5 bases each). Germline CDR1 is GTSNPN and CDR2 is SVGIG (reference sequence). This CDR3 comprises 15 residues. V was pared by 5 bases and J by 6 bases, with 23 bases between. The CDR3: CAWFPLGDSLGEQYF. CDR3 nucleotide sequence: TGTGCCTGGTTCCCACTGGGAGACAGTTTAGGCGAGCAGTACTTC.

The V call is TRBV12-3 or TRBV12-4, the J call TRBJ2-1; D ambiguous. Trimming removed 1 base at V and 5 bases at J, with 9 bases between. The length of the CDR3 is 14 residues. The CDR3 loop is CASSLGLGDNEQFF. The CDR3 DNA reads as TGTGCCAGCAGTTTAGGACTCGGAGACAATGAGCAGTTCTTC.

The CDR3 sequence: CSASDKVRQVNTEAFF. CDR3 DNA: TGCAGTGCTAGCGACAAGGTCCGGCAGGTGAACACTGAAGCTTTCTTT. The chain has TRBV20-1 and TRBJ1-1; D unresolved. Germline values: CDR1 DFQATT, CDR2 SNEGSKA (reference sequence). The V end was cut by 3 bases, the J end by 0 bases, with 17 bases between. The CDR3 extends over 16 amino acids.

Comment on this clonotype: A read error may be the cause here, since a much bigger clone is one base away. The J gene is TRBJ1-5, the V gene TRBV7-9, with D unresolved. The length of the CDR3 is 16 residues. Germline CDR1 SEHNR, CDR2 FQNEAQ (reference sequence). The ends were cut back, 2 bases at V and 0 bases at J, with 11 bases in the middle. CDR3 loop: CASSLRGGYSNQPQHF. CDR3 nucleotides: TGTGCCAGCAGCTTACGAGGTGGATATAGCAATCAGCCCCAGCATTTT.